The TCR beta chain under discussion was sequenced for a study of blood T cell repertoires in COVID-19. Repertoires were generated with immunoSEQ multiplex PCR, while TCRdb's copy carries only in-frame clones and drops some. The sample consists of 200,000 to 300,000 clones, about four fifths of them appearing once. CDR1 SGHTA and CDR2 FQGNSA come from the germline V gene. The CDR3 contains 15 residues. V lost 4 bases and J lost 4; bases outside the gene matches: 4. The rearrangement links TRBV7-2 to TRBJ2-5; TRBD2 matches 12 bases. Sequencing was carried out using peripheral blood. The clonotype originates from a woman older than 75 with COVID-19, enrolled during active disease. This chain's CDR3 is CASSSPLAGGETQYF. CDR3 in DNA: TGTGCCAGCAGCTCCCCACTAGCGGGAGGAGAGACCCAGTACTTC.